This TCR beta chain was captured by sequencing in a study of T cell responses to AZD1222 COVID-19 vaccine. Study-wide points: None of the repertoires were sampled until the peak T cell response had passed. Clonal diversity may have been underestimated in mostly white British donors.

This clone was observed a single time. The antigen remains unidentified. The CDR3 is made up of 15 amino acids. Per the germline V gene, CDR1 is KGHSH and CDR2 is LQKENI. Trimming shortened V by 3 bases and J by 0 bases, and 9 bases separated the two germline ends. Generated by immunoSEQ multiplex PCR, the TCRdb table keeps only in-frame clones and is missing some. The data show 150,000 to 200,000 clones, with 85% to 95% seen just once and about 3.9% held by the top ten. This TCR derives from an adult in good health. The sample was peripheral blood, taken on day 0 of AZD1222 vaccination. The rearrangement uses TRBV18 and TRBJ1-5; D may be TRBD1 (6 bases). The CDR3 coding sequence is TGTGCCAGCTCACCTACAGGGTATAGCAATCAGCCCCAGCATTTT. As protein: CASSPTGYSNQPQHF.